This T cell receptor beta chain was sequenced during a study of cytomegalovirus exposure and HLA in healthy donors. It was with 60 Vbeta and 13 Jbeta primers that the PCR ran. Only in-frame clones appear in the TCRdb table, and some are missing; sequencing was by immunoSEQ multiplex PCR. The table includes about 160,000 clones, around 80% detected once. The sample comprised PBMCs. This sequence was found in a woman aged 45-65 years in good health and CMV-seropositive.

The DNA of the CDR3 is TGTGCCAGCAGCTTACTAGGACAGGGGACGAATAGGAGCTATGGCTACACCTTC. Its translation: CASSLLGQGTNRSYGYTF. The rearrangement uses TRBV7-4 and TRBJ1-2; 9 bases align to TRBD1. The germline V gene has CDR1 SGHVT and CDR2 SQSDAQ. V trimming: 2 bases; J trimming: 4 bases; junction bases outside the gene matches: 14. The CDR3 has 18 amino acids.